A selection of T cell receptor beta chains follows, all from one sample in a study of OX40 agonist ivuxolimab in advanced cancers. Sequenced by immunoSEQ multiplex PCR; TCRdb stores in-frame clones only, minus some. The data hold 25,000 to 30,000 clones, with around 86% observed a single time. The specimen was CD4+ or CD8+ T cells sorted from blood, collected in a trial of the OX40 agonist ivuxolimab. The receptors stem from an adult with an advanced solid tumor such as melanoma, head and neck, liver or kidney cancer. CDR3s include the opening cysteine and the closing phenylalanine or tryptophan. The D gene is left open where the match is weak. Some rows mark clone size as missing; the rest say once, few, many or name a class of expanded clone.

TRBV19	13	TRBJ2-7	.	.	TGTGCCAGTAGTACTCCGACCCAACGGGAGCAGTACTTC	CASSTPTQREQYF
TRBV14	15	TRBJ2-3	.	.	TGTGCCAGCAGCCCTCGGGGGCAAAGCACAGATACGCAGTATTTT	CASSPRGQSTDTQYF
TRBV4-2	13	TRBJ1-1	.	.	TGTGCCAGCAGCCTTATGGGGAACACTGAAGCTTTCTTT	CASSLMGNTEAFF
TRBV7-6	14	TRBJ2-7	TRBD2	few	TGTGCCAGCAGCCCCAGACTAGCGACTACCGAGCAGTACTTC	CASSPRLATTEQYF
TRBV5-4	14	TRBJ2-7	TRBD2	.	TGTGCCAGCAGCTTCGGCGGGGGGTTTTATGAGCAGTACTTC	CASSFGGGFYEQYF
TRBV27	14	TRBJ1-1	TRBD1	.	TGTGCCAGCAGTTTATCCGCAGGGGGAACTGAAGCTTTCTTT	CASSLSAGGTEAFF
TRBV19	16	TRBJ2-3	.	.	TGTGCCAGTAGTATAGGAGTGGCAGACAGCACAGATACGCAGTATTTT	CASSIGVADSTDTQYF
TRBV11-2	16	TRBJ2-7	TRBD2	.	TGTGCCAGCAGTTTTAGACTAGCGGAGATCTCCTACGAGCAGTACTTC	CASSFRLAEISYEQYF
TRBV10-3	14	TRBJ1-6	.	.	TGTGCCATCAGTCATGACATCTTCAATTCACCCCTCCACTTT	CAISHDIFNSPLHF
TRBV15	15	TRBJ2-7	TRBD2	.	TGTGCCACCAGCAGACCGACTAGCGGCACCTACGAGCAGTACTTC	CATSRPTSGTYEQYF
TRBV4-3	16	TRBJ1-6	.	.	TGCGCCAGCAGCCAAGATAGACAGTACTATAATTCACCCCTCCACTTT	CASSQDRQYYNSPLHF
TRBV5-5	17	TRBJ2-7	TRBD2	.	TGTGCCAGCAGCTTGAGACTAGCGGGGGGGCCTTACTACGAGCAGTACTTC	CASSLRLAGGPYYEQYF
TRBV7-9	11	TRBJ2-5	.	.	TGTGCCAGCAGCAACCAAGAGACCCAGTACTTC	CASSNQETQYF
TRBV19	17	TRBJ2-5	.	.	TGTGCCAGAATTGGGGCCGGGGGGCAGGGGGATCGAGAGACCCAGTACTTC	CARIGAGGQGDRETQYF
TRBV4-2	11	TRBJ2-5	.	.	TGTGCCAGCAGCCAGAGAGAGACCCAGTACTTC	CASSQRETQYF
TRBV4-1	16	TRBJ2-7	TRBD2	.	TGCGCCAGCAGCCAAGTTCCACTAGCGGGAGGAGGCGAGCAGTACTTC	CASSQVPLAGGGEQYF
TRBV10-1	12	TRBJ2-7	TRBD1	.	TGCGCCAGCCTAAGGGGGCAATACGAGCAGTACTTC	CASLRGQYEQYF
TRBV4-1	15	TRBJ2-1	TRBD1	few	TGCGCCAGCAGCCATTCCGACAGGGGTTGGAATGAGCAGTTCTTC	CASSHSDRGWNEQFF
TRBV5-1	15	TRBJ2-3	TRBD2	.	TGCGCCAGCAGTACCCCCGGGGGGGCCGTAGATACGCAGTATTTT	CASSTPGGAVDTQYF
TRBV27	13	TRBJ2-7	.	once	TGTGCCAGCAGTTTAAGTAAATCTGCCGAGCAGTACTTC	CASSLSKSAEQYF
TRBV5-1	17	TRBJ2-3	.	.	TGCGCCAGCAAAGCTTGGATCCAGGGGCGGGGGACAGATACGCAGTATTTT	CASKAWIQGRGTDTQYF
TRBV6-5	15	TRBJ1-1	.	.	TGTGCCCGGGACTTGACGGCTCCGGTGAACACTGAAGCTTTCTTT	CARDLTAPVNTEAFF
TRBV7-2	17	TRBJ2-1	.	.	TGTGCCAGCAGCTTAGAGGTTCTGGTTCTGGGGTACAATGAGCAGTTCTTC	CASSLEVLVLGYNEQFF
TRBV29-1	13	TRBJ2-3	.	.	TGCAGCGTTGAAGGGAAGTCGACAGATACGCAGTATTTT	CSVEGKSTDTQYF
TRBV29-1	20	TRBJ1-2	TRBD1	.	TGCAGCGTTTATCCCCCCCCCGGACAGGGAGAGAGGGGGTCAAACTATGGCTACACCTTC	CSVYPPPGQGERGSNYGYTF
TRBV7-8	15	TRBJ2-7	.	.	TGTGCCAGCAGCTTAGATAGGGGCAGCCCATACGAGCAGTACTTC	CASSLDRGSPYEQYF
TRBV7-8	15	TRBJ1-5	.	.	TGTGCCAGCACCTCATGGGACACTAACAATCAGCCCCAGCATTTT	CASTSWDTNNQPQHF
TRBV13	15	TRBJ1-6	TRBD1	.	TGTGCCAGCAGCTTAGTGGGACAGGGGAATTCACCCCTCCACTTT	CASSLVGQGNSPLHF
TRBV4-2	18	TRBJ2-3	TRBD2	.	TGTGCCAGCAGCCAAGGAGGGGCGGGAGGGCTTAGCACAGATACGCAGTATTTT	CASSQGGAGGLSTDTQYF
TRBV29-1	12	TRBJ2-7	.	.	TGCAGCGTTGAGAAGGGTTCCTACGAGCAGTACTTC	CSVEKGSYEQYF
TRBV10-1	14	TRBJ1-4	.	.	TGCGCCAGCAGTGAGTCCGGAAATAATGAAAAACTGTTTTTT	CASSESGNNEKLFF
TRBV7-8	17	TRBJ1-4	.	.	TGTGCCAGCAGCTTTTTTAGGGGGGAGTCAACTAATGAAAAACTGTTTTTT	CASSFFRGESTNEKLFF
TRBV19	15	TRBJ2-1	TRBD2	.	TGTGCCAGTAGTATGGGGACTAGCGTATACAATGAGCAGTTCTTC	CASSMGTSVYNEQFF
TRBV6-4	14	TRBJ1-4	.	.	TGTGCCAGCAGTGAAGGGGAAGGGATTGGAAAACTGTTTTTT	CASSEGEGIGKLFF
TRBV6-4	15	TRBJ2-3	TRBD2	.	TGTGCCAGCAGCCCCCGGGGAGGGGTCACAGATACGCAGTATTTT	CASSPRGGVTDTQYF
TRBV4-1	14	TRBJ2-5	.	.	TGCGCCAGCAGCCAAAAGGTCACAGCAGAGACCCAGTACTTC	CASSQKVTAETQYF
TRBV7-8	15	TRBJ2-7	.	.	TGTGCCAGCAGCTTAGGGGCAGGATCCTCCTACGAGCAGTACTTC	CASSLGAGSSYEQYF
TRBV9	15	TRBJ2-3	.	.	TGTGCCAGCAGCGTAACCGGGGGTCACGCAGATACGCAGTATTTT	CASSVTGGHADTQYF
TRBV6-1	12	TRBJ1-2	.	.	TGTGCCGTCTATGTGGGGGGTCCTGGCTACACCTTC	CAVYVGGPGYTF
TRBV7-9	16	TRBJ2-2	TRBD1	.	TGTGCCAGCAGCGCAAGGGACAGGGCGAACACCGGGGAGCTGTTTTTT	CASSARDRANTGELFF
TRBV9	17	TRBJ2-7	.	.	TGTGCCAGCAGCGCGCAGGGAGGCGGGAAGGGCTCCTACGAGCAGTACTTC	CASSAQGGGKGSYEQYF
TRBV4-3	15	TRBJ1-5	.	.	TGCGCCAGCAGCCGCAGACGAGGGAGGGATCAGCCCCAGCATTTT	CASSRRRGRDQPQHF
TRBV27	13	TRBJ2-7	.	.	TGTGCCAGCAGTTCTTACTCCCCTGGGGAGCAGTACTTC	CASSSYSPGEQYF
TRBV7-6	14	TRBJ1-1	TRBD1	.	TGTGCCAGCAGCCTAGGACAGGTCGGGACTGAAGCTTTCTTT	CASSLGQVGTEAFF
TRBV2	14	TRBJ2-6	.	.	TGTGCCAGCAGACTTACGGGCAGGCTTTCCGTCCTGACTTTC	CASRLTGRLSVLTF
TRBV29-1	15	TRBJ2-2	.	.	TGCAGCGTAACAATGGACTTCACCCTCGGGGGGGAGCTGTTTTTT	CSVTMDFTLGGELFF
TRBV6-5	15	TRBJ2-7	.	.	TGTGCCAGCAGCCTCACGACTGTAGACGCGAGCGAGCAGTACTTC	CASSLTTVDASEQYF
TRBV4-3	13	TRBJ1-5	TRBD1	.	TGCGCCAGCAGCCAAGAGAGGACAGGTCGCCAGCATTTT	CASSQERTGRQHF
TRBV5-4	13	TRBJ2-7	TRBD2	.	TGTGCCAGCCGGGACTATAGCTCCTACGAGCAGTACTTC	CASRDYSSYEQYF
TRBV28	15	TRBJ2-3	TRBD2	.	TGTGCCAGCAGTTTTACTAGCGGGAGCACAGATACGCAGTATTTT	CASSFTSGSTDTQYF
TRBV19	15	TRBJ2-6	.	.	TGTGCCAGTAGTCTGACGGGGTCTGGGGCCAACGTCCTGACTTTC	CASSLTGSGANVLTF
TRBV7-9	18	TRBJ2-2	TRBD2	.	TGTGCCAGCAGCCTAATGACTAGCGGGAGGGGGGGCACCGGGGAGCTGTTTTTT	CASSLMTSGRGGTGELFF
TRBV6-5	13	TRBJ2-7	TRBD1	.	TGTGCCAGCAGTCCCGGGACAGGCGACGAGCAGTACTTC	CASSPGTGDEQYF